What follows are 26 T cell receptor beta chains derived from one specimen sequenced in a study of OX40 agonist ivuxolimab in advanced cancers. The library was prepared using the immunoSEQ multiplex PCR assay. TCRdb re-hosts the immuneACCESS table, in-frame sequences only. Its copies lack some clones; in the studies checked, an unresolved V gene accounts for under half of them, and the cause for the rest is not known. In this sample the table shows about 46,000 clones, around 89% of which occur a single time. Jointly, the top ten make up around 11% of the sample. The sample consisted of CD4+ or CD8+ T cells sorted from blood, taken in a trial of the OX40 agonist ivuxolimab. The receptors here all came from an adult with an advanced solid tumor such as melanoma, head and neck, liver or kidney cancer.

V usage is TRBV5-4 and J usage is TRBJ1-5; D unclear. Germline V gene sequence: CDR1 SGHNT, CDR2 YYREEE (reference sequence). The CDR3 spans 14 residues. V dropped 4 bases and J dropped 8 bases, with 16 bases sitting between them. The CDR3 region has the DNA TGTGCCAGCAGCGCCGGCCCGGGATATGAGCCCCAGCATTTT. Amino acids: CASSAGPGYEPQHF.

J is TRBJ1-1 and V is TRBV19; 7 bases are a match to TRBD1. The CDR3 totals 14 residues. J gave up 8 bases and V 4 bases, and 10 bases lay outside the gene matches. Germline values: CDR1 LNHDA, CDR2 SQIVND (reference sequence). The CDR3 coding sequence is TGTGCCAGTAGTAGGGCAGGGGGACTAACAGAAGCTTTCTTT. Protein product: CASSRAGGLTEAFF. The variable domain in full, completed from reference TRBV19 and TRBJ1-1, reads DGGITQSPKYLFRKEGQNVTLSCEQNLNHDAMYWYRQDPGQGLRLIYYSQIVNDFQKGDIAEGYSVSREKKESFPLTVTSAQKNPTAFYLCASSRAGGLTEAFFGQGTRLTVV.

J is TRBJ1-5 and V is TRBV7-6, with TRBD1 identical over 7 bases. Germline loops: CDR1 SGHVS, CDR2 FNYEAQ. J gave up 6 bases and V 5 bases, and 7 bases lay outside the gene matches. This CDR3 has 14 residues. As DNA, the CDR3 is TGTGCCAGCAGCATACACCAGGGGGTTCAGCCCCAGCATTTT. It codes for CASSIHQGVQPQHF.

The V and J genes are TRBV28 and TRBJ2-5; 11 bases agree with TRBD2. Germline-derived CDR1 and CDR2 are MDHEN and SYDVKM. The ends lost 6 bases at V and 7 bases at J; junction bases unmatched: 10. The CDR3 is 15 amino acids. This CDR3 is CASSTLAGGLGTQYF. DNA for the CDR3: TGTGCCAGCAGCACCCTAGCGGGGGGCTTGGGGACCCAGTACTTC.

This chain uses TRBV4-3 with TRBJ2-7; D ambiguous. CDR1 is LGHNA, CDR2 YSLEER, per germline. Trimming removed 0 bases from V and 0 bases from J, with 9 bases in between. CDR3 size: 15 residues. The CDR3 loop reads CASSQDPASSYEQYF. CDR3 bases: TGCGCCAGCAGCCAAGATCCGGCTAGCTCCTACGAGCAGTACTTC.

As DNA, the CDR3 is TGCGCCAGCAGCCAAGATGGACATACGCAGTATTTT. It is translated as CASSQDGHTQYF. The V and J genes are TRBV4-3 and TRBJ2-3; the D is unclear. The CDR3 has 12 amino acids. The germline gives CDR1 LGHNA, CDR2 YSLEER. V was pared by 0 bases and J by 7 bases, with 5 bases between.

Here the CDR3 reads CASSEGGDEAFF. The CDR3 coding sequence is TGTGCCAGCAGTGAGGGAGGTGATGAAGCTTTCTTT. The rearrangement links TRBV28 to TRBJ1-1; D unresolved. In germline, CDR1 is MDHEN, CDR2 SYDVKM. The CDR3 extends over 12 amino acids. The V and J ends lost 5 bases and 7 bases respectively, with 11 bases between them.

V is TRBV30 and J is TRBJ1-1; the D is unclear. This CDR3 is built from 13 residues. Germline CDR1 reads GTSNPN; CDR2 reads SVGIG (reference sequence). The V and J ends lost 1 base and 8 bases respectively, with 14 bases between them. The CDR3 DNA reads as TGTGCCTGGAGTGAAGGTGGAGGCCTCGAAGCTTTCTTT. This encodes CAWSEGGGLEAFF.

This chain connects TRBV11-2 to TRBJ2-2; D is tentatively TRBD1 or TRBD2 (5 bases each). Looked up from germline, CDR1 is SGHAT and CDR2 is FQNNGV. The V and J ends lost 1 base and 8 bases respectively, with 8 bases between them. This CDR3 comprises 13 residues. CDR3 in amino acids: CASSLGWGGELFF. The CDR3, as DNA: TGTGCCAGCAGCTTAGGTTGGGGGGGGGAGCTGTTTTTT.

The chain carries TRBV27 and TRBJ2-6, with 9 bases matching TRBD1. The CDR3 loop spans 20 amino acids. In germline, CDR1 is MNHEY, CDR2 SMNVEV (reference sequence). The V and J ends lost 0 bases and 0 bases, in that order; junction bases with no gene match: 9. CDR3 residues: CASSLSLVTGGSSGANVLTF. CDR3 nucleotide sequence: TGTGCCAGCAGTTTATCCCTCGTTACAGGGGGCAGCTCTGGGGCCAACGTCCTGACTTTC.

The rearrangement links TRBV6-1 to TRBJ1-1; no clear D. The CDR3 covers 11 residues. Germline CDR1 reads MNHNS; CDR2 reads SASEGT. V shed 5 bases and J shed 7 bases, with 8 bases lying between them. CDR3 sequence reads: CASSNVGEAFF. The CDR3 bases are TGTGCCAGCAGTAACGTCGGTGAAGCTTTCTTT.

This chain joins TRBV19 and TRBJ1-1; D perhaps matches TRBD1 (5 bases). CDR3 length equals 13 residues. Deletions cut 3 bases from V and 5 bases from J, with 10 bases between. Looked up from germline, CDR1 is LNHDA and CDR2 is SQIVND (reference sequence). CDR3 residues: CASSMWGGTEAFF. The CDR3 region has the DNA TGTGCCAGTAGTATGTGGGGGGGGACTGAAGCTTTCTTT.

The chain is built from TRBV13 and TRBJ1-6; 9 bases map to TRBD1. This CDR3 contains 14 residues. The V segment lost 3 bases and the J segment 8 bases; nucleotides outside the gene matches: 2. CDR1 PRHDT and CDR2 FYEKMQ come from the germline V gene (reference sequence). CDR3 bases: TGTGCCAGCAGCTTCAGGACAGGGGATTCACCCCTCCACTTT. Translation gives CASSFRTGDSPLHF.

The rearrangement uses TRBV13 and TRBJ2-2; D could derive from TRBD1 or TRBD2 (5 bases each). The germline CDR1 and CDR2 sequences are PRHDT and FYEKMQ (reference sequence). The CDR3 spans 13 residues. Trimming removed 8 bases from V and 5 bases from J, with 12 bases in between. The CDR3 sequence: CASRGRLTGELFF. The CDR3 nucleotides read TGTGCCAGCCGGGGCAGGTTAACCGGGGAGCTGTTTTTT. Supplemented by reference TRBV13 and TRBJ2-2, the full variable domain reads AAGVIQSPRHLIKEKRETATLKCYPIPRHDTVYWYQQGPGQDPQFLISFYEKMQSDKGSIPDRFSAQQFSDYHSELNMSSLELGDSALYFCASRGRLTGELFFGEGSRLTVL.

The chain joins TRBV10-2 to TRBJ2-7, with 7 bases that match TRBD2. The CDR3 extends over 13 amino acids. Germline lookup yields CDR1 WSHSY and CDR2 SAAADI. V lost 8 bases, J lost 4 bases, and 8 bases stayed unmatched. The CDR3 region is CASARLAVYEQYF. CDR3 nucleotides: TGCGCCAGCGCGAGACTAGCAGTGTACGAGCAGTACTTC.

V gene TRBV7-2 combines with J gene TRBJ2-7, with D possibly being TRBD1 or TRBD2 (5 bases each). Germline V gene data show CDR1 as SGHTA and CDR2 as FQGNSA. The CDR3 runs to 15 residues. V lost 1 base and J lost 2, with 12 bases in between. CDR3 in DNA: TGTGCCAGCAGCTTAGGAGCTGAGGGGACCTACGAGCAGTACTTC. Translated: CASSLGAEGTYEQYF.

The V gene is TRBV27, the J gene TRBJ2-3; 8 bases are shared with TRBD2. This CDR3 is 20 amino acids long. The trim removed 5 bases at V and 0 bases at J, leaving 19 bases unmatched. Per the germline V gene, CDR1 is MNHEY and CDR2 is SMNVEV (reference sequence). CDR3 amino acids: CASSPTELAGYGPSTDTQYF. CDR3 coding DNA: TGTGCCAGCAGTCCTACGGAGCTAGCGGGTTACGGCCCTAGCACAGATACGCAGTATTTT.

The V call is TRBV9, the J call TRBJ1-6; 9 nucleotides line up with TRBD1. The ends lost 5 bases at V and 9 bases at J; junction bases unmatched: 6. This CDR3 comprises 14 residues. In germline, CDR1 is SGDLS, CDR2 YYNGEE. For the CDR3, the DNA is TGTGCCAGCAGTCGAGGGACAGGGAGTTCACCCCTCCACTTT. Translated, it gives CASSRGTGSSPLHF.

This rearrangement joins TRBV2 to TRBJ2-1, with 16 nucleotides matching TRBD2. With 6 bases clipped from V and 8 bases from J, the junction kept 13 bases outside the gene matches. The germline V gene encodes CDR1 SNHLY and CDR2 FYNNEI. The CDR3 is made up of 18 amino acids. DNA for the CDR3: TGTGCCAGCAGCCCCGGGACTAGCGGGGGGGCCGGTGCCCATGAGCAGTTCTTC. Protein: CASSPGTSGGAGAHEQFF.

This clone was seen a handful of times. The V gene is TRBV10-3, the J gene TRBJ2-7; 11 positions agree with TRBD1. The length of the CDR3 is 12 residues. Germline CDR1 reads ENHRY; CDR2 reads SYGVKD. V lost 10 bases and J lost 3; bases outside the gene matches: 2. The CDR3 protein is CATGTGGYEQYF. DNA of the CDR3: TGTGCCACCGGGACAGGGGGCTACGAGCAGTACTTC.

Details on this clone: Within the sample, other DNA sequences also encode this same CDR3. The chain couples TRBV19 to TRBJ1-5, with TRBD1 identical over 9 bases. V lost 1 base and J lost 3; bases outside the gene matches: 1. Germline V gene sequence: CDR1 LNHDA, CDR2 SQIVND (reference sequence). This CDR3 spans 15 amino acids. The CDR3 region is CASSIGDRANQPQHF. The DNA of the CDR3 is TGTGCCAGTAGTATAGGGGACAGGGCCAATCAGCCCCAGCATTTT.

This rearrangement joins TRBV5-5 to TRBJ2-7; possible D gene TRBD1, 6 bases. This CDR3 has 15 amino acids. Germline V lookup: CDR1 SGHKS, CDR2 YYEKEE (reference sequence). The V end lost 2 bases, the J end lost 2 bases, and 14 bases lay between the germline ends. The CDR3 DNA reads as TGTGCCAGCAGCTTAATCTGGGGACAAACCTACGAGCAGTACTTC. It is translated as CASSLIWGQTYEQYF.

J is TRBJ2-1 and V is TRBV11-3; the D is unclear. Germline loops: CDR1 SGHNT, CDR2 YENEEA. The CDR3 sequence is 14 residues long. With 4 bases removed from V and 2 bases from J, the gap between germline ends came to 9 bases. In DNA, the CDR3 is TGTGCCAGCAGCTCCATGGGCCCCTACAATGAGCAGTTCTTC. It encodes CASSSMGPYNEQFF.

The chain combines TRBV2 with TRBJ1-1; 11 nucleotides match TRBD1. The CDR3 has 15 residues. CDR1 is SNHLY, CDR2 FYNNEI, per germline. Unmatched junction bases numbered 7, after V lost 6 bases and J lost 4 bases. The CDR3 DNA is TGTGCCAGCAGCGAGGACAGGGGGCATAGCACTGAAGCTTTCTTT. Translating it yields CASSEDRGHSTEAFF. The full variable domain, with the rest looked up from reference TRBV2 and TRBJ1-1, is EPEVTQTPSHQVTQMGQEVILRCVPISNHLYFYWYRQILGQKVEFLVSFYNNEISEKSEIFDDQFSVERPDGSNFTLKIRSTKLEDSAMYFCASSEDRGHSTEAFFGQGTRLTVV.

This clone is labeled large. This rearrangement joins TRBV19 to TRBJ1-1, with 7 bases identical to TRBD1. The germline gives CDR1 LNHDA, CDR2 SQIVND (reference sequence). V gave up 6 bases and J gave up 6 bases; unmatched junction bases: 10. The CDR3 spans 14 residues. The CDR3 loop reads CASRPGGAGAEAFF. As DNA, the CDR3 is TGTGCCAGTAGACCAGGGGGGGCTGGTGCTGAAGCTTTCTTT.

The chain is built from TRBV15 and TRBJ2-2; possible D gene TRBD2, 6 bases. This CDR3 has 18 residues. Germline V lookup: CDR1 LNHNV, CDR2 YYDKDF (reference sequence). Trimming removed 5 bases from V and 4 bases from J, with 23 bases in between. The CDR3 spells CATSGGTYGAPGTGELFF. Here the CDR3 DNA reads TGTGCCACCAGCGGAGGGACCTATGGGGCCCCAGGCACCGGGGAGCTGTTTTTT.